This T cell receptor beta chain was identified during a study of blood T cell repertoires in COVID-19. On the study more broadly: PBMCs, B-cell-depleted T cells, or T cells were the source of the cDNA or gDNA that made up the material.

With 0 bases clipped from V and 4 bases from J, the junction kept 6 bases outside the gene matches. The CDR3 loop spans 16 amino acids. Germline loops: CDR1 MNHNY, CDR2 SVGAGI (reference sequence). How the authors handled the data: Using reference gene primer amplification, nucleated cell counts were estimated. The protocol was immunoSEQ multiplex PCR, while the TCRdb copy is restricted to in-frame clones and leaves out a portion. The V and J calls and clone size come from that table; D and trimming were worked out from the DNA. In the table there are 330,000 or so clones, about 92% of which are singletons.

The rearrangement links TRBV6-6 to TRBJ2-5; 9 bases line up with TRBD2. This TCR was sampled from a woman aged 60-75 years with COVID-19, enrolled during active disease. The sample taken for sequencing was peripheral blood. The DNA of the CDR3 is TGTGCCAGCAGTTACTCGAGTCTAGCGGGGACAGAGACCCAGTACTTC. Its protein product is CASSYSSLAGTETQYF.